The subject of this entry is one T cell receptor (beta chain). These data originate in a study of neoadjuvant anti-PD-1 for oral cavity cancer. Study details: Around day 43, patients without progression received a fourth nivolumab dose before surgery.

As to time point: after neoadjuvant nivolumab, at surgical resection. Stage II-IVA oral cavity squamous cell carcinoma was new and untreated by systemic or radiation therapy. These oral cavity squamous cell carcinomas were HPV-negative and locally advanced. PBMCs were not maintained or expanded in culture before analysis. From germline, CDR1 is SEHNR and CDR2 FQNEAQ (reference sequence). V was clipped by 5 bases and J by 0 bases, with 13 bases between them. The length of the CDR3 is 15 residues. Using immunoSEQ multiplex PCR, the repertoire was profiled, and TCRdb retains in-frame clones only, with some absent. The table lists around 9,100 clones, around 60% of them singletons.

Sample: PBMCs, taken after nivolumab (anti-PD-1) treatment. The receptor was isolated from a person aged 35-79 years with oral cavity squamous cell carcinoma. The gene calls are TRBV7-9 and TRBJ1-1, with unresolved D. The CDR3, as DNA: TGTGCCAGCAGCCCCGCCCGGTTCATGAACACTGAAGCTTTCTTT. The encoded protein is CASSPARFMNTEAFF.